The 4 T cell receptor beta chains below come from one sample, sequenced in a study of control samples from healthy donors and cancer patients. Profiling relied on immunoSEQ multiplex PCR, and the TCRdb table lists in-frame clones only, not all of them. The table lists some 150,000 clones, 91% of them singletons. The sequencing input was blood. Receptors were obtained from a woman aged 25 to 39 in good health.

The V gene is TRBV19, the J gene TRBJ1-5, with D perhaps TRBD1 (5 bases). The CDR3 runs 16 residues. Per germline, CDR1 LNHDA and CDR2 SQIVND (reference sequence). V lost 1 base and J lost 0, with 10 bases in between. The CDR3 DNA reads as TGTGCCAGTAGTATAGGGGGGGGATATAGCAATCAGCCCCAGCATTTT. This codes for CASSIGGGYSNQPQHF.

The chain is built from TRBV19 and TRBJ2-7, with unresolved D. CDR1 is LNHDA, CDR2 SQIVND, per germline (reference sequence). The CDR3 is made up of 14 amino acids. The V end was cut by 3 bases, the J end by 2 bases, with 11 bases between. The CDR3 DNA reads TGTGCCAGTAGTATCCCGGACCGGGCCTACGAGCAGTACTTC. This translates into CASSIPDRAYEQYF.

This chain uses TRBV15 with TRBJ2-5, with TRBD2 identical over 7 bases. CDR3 length equals 14 residues. The germline V gene has CDR1 LNHNV and CDR2 YYDKDF (reference sequence). J gave up 3 bases and V 2 bases, and 3 bases lay outside the gene matches. CDR3 DNA: TGTGCCACCAGCAGATCTCTAGCGGAAGAGACCCAGTACTTC. It is translated as CATSRSLAEETQYF.

J is TRBJ2-4 and V is TRBV27; tentative D call: TRBD2 (6 bases). The length of the CDR3 is 12 residues. V lost 5 bases and J 6 bases, leaving 8 bases between the germline ends. The germline gives CDR1 MNHEY, CDR2 SMNVEV (reference sequence). The DNA of the CDR3 is TGTGCCAGCAGTGGAGGGCCAAACATTCAGTACTTC. This sequence encodes CASSGGPNIQYF.